Listed here are 2 T cell receptor beta chains from one sample, sequenced in a study of T cell repertoires in cytomegalovirus infection. Their specific antigens are unknown. TCRdb fed the reads into MiXCR, producing one record per CDR3 protein. Among around 310,000 distinct CDR3 sequences listed, under 35% were seen once. The sample in question was cultured PBMCs, obtained from culture after CMV antigen stimulation. The receptors were gathered from a human donor in good health (CMV status not recorded). Some clones in this sample may be carry-over from other donors' samples.

CDR3 in amino acids: CASSQDPTGGNQPQHF. CDR3 nucleotides: TGTGCCAGCAGCCAAGATCCTACAGGGGGCAATCAGCCCCAGCATTTT. The rearrangement links TRBV3-1 to TRBJ1-5, with 7 bases aligning to TRBD1. CDR1 is LGHDT and CDR2 is YNNKEL in the germline V gene (reference sequence). The CDR3 runs 16 residues. V lost 0 bases, J lost 2 bases, and 4 bases stayed unmatched.

This clonotype turned up a few times. The chain is built from TRBV6-1 and TRBJ2-1; D remains ambiguous. Germline V lookup: CDR1 MNHNS, CDR2 SASEGT. This CDR3 has 14 amino acids. Trimming stripped 0 bases from V and 9 bases from J, with 12 bases between. CDR3 sequence (DNA): TGTGCCAGCAGTGAAGCGGGGTATCCAGGTGAGCAGTTCTTC. This gives the protein CASSEAGYPGEQFF.